The next 8 T cell receptor beta chains were all read from a single sample in a study of blood T cell repertoires in COVID-19. Some clones are missing from TCRdb's copy, which holds only in-frame ones; the method was immunoSEQ multiplex PCR. The sample has 110,000 or so clones; over 70% are singletons. Specimen: peripheral blood. The origin of the receptors is a man aged 50 to 60 with acute or convalescent COVID-19.

This chain joins TRBV5-6 and TRBJ2-7, with D possibly matching TRBD1 (6 bases). In germline, CDR1 is SGHDT, CDR2 YYEEEE. This CDR3 is built from 14 residues. V lost 0 bases and J 3 bases, leaving 10 bases between the germline ends. The CDR3 is CASSLAPTGYEQYF. CDR3 in DNA: TGTGCCAGCAGCTTGGCTCCGACAGGCTACGAGCAGTACTTC.

CDR3 in DNA: TGTGCCAGTAGTATGAGGCGCTATGGCTACACCTTC. As protein: CASSMRRYGYTF. This chain links TRBV19 with TRBJ1-2; D uncertain. Trimming pared 3 bases from V and 4 bases from J, leaving 6 bases between. The CDR3 runs 12 residues. The germline CDR1 and CDR2 sequences are LNHDA and SQIVND (reference sequence).

This clone has just a few counts. This chain uses TRBV5-6 with TRBJ2-7; 11 bases line up with TRBD2. Germline V gene data show CDR1 as SGHDT and CDR2 as YYEEEE. The CDR3 contains 14 residues. V shed 4 bases, J shed 4 bases, and the junction held 4 bases outside the gene matches. The CDR3 region has the DNA TGTGCCAGCAGCCTGACTAGCGGGGAGTACGAGCAGTACTTC. It encodes CASSLTSGEYEQYF. Full variable domain (remainder filled in from reference TRBV5-6 and TRBJ2-7): DAGVTQSPTHLIKTRGQQVTLRCSPKSGHDTVSWYQQALGQGPQFIFQYYEEEERQRGNFPDRFSGHQFPNYSSELNVNALLLGDSALYLCASSLTSGEYEQYFGPGTRLTVT.

J is TRBJ2-2 and V is TRBV7-2; 10 nucleotides match TRBD2. Unmatched junction bases numbered 14, after V lost 0 bases and J lost 4 bases. The CDR3 has 20 residues. Germline CDR1 is SGHTA and CDR2 is FQGNSA. CDR3 coding DNA: TGTGCCAGCAGCTTAGCCGTGAGGAGCGGGGGGGCCGGGAGCACCGGGGAGCTGTTTTTT. Amino acid sequence: CASSLAVRSGGAGSTGELFF.

This clone was counted a single time. V is TRBV10-3 and J is TRBJ2-1; TRBD1 aligns across 7 bases. The ends lost 5 bases at V and 10 bases at J; junction bases unmatched: 11. CDR1 and CDR2 from the germline V gene are ENHRY and SYGVKD. This CDR3 is built from 14 residues. The CDR3 DNA reads as TGTGCCATCAGTAAGACAGACAGGGCAGGGGAGCAGTTCTTC. Translation gives CAISKTDRAGEQFF.

This sequence joins TRBV3-1 (or the pseudogene TRBV3-2) and TRBJ2-1, with 10 positions matching TRBD2. CDR3 size: 16 residues. CDR1 LGHDT and CDR2 YNNKEL come from the germline V gene (reference sequence). Unmatched junction bases numbered 6, after V lost 3 bases and J lost 4 bases. The CDR3 sequence is CASSHASGGDYNEQFF. The CDR3 region has the DNA TGTGCCAGCAGCCACGCTAGCGGGGGAGATTACAATGAGCAGTTCTTC.

The chain joins TRBV28 to TRBJ1-6, with TRBD1 as a possible D gene (6 bases). V was trimmed by 7 bases and J by 0 bases, leaving 16 bases between them. CDR1 is MDHEN and CDR2 is SYDVKM in the germline V gene. The CDR3 runs 17 residues. The CDR3 DNA follows: TGTGCCAGCACCCGAGGGGGGGCAAGCTCCTATAATTCACCCCTCCACTTT. Translation: CASTRGGASSYNSPLHF.

This chain connects TRBV7-7 to TRBJ2-1, with D maybe TRBD2 (6 bases). Germline CDR1 is SSHAT and CDR2 is FNYEAQ (reference sequence). The V end was cut by 2 bases, the J end by 2 bases, with 16 bases between. This CDR3 comprises 17 residues. CDR3 DNA sequence: TGTGCCAGCAGCTTACGGGGCCCGGGGACTCCCTACAATGAGCAGTTCTTC. This codes for CASSLRGPGTPYNEQFF.